This T cell receptor (beta chain) was sequenced during a study of TIL therapy for anti-PD-1-resistant metastatic lung cancer. Study-level background: Tumors had a median PD-L1 proportion score of approximately 6%. By whole-exome sequencing, median non-synonymous tumor mutation burden was more than 1.2 mutations per megabase.

The sample holds one count of this clone. This was the immunoSEQ v3 assay. Sequencing was performed with immunoSEQ multiplex PCR; in TCRdb, only in-frame clones are kept and a portion is missing. This table holds 55,000 to 70,000 clones, about nine tenths found once. CDR1 and CDR2 from the germline V gene are SGHTA and FQGTGA. CDR3 size: 14 residues. V was clipped by 4 bases and J by 5 bases; unmatched bases: 5. Time point given: pre-treatment sample, taken before nivolumab and TIL therapy. The V and J genes are TRBV7-3 and TRBJ1-1, with 9 bases identical to TRBD1. This receptor was obtained from a person aged 25-80 years with non-small cell lung cancer. This specimen was blood, taken at baseline. CDR3 nucleotides: TGTGCCAGCAGCTCACAGGGGGCGGAAACTGAAGCTTTCTTT. Protein sequence: CASSSQGAETEAFF.